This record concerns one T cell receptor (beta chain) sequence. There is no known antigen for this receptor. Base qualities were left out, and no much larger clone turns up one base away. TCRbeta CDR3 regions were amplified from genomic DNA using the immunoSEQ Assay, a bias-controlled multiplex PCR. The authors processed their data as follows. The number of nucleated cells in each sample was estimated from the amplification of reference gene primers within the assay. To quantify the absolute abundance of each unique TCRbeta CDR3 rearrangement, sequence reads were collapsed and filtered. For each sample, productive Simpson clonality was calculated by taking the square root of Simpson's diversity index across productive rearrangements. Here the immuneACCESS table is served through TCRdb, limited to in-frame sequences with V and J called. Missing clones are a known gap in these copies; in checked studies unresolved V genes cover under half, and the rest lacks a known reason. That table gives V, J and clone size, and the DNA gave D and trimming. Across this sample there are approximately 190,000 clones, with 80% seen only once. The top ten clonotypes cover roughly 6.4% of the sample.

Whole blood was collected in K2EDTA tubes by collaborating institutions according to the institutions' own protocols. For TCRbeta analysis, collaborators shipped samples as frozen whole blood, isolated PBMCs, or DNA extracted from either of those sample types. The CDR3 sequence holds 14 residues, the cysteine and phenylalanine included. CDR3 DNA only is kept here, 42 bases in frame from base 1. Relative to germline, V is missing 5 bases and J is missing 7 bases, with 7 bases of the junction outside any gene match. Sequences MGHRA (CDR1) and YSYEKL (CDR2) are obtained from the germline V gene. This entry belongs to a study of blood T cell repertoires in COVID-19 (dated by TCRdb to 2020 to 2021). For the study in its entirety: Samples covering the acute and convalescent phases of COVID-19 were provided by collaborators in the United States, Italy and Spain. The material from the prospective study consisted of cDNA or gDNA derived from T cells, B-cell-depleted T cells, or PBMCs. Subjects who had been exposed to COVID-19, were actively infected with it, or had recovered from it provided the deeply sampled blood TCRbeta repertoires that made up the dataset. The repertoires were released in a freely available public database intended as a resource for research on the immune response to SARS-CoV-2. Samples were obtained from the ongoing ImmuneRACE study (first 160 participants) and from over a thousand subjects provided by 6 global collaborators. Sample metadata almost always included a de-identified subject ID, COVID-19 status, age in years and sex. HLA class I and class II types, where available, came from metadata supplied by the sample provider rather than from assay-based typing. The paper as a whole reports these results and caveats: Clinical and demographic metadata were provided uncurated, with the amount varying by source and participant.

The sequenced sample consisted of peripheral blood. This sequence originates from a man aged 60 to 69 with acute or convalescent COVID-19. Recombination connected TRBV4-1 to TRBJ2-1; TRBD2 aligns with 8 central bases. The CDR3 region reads CASSSTSGTNEQFF. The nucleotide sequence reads TGCGCCAGCAGCTCCACTAGCGGTACGAATGAGCAGTTCTTC.